This T cell receptor (beta chain) appears in the sequencing data of a study of preoperative IRX-2 immunotherapy in early breast cancer. The treatment denotes: preoperative locoregional IRX-2 cytokine immunotherapy. Preoperative locoregional IRX-2 cytokine immunotherapy was tested in the phase Ib source study. Some clones are missing from TCRdb's copy, which holds only in-frame ones; the method was immunoSEQ multiplex PCR. Of roughly 34,000 clones listed, about nine tenths are singletons. This CDR3 region has 15 residues. V was shortened by 7 bases and J by 0 bases, with 15 bases between the two germline ends. Germline V CDR1 and CDR2: MNHGY, SAAAGT.

The receptor comes from a human donor with breast cancer. This material consisted of tumor tissue, taken after IRX-2 immunotherapy. The chain joins TRBV6-8 to TRBJ1-1; no clear D gene. The CDR3 sequence is CASNSAQIMNTEAFF. In DNA, the CDR3 is TGTGCCAGCAACTCAGCGCAGATCATGAACACTGAAGCTTTCTTT.